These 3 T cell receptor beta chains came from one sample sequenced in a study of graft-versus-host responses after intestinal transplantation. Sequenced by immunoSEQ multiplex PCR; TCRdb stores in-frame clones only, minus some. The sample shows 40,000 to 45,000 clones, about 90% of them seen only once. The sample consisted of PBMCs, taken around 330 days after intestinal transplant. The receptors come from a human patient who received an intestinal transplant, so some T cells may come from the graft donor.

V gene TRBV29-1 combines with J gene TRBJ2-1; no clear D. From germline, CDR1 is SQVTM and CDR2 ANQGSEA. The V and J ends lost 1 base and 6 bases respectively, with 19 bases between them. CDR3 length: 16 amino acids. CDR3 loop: CSVEGTELKSVNEQFF. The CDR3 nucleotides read TGCAGCGTTGAAGGCACGGAACTAAAGTCCGTCAATGAGCAGTTCTTC.

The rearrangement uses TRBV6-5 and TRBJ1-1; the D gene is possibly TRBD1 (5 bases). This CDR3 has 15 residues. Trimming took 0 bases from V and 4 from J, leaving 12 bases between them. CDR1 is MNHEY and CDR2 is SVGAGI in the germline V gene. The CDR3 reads CASSYSIGGGTEAFF. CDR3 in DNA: TGTGCCAGCAGTTACTCGATCGGCGGGGGCACTGAAGCTTTCTTT.

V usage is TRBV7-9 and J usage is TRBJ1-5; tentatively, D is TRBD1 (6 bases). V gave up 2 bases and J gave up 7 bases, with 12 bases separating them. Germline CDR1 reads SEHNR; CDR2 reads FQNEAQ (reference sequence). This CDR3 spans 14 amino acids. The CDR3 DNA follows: TGTGCCAGCAGCTTAAAGGGGGTAGGGCAGCCCCAGCATTTT. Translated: CASSLKGVGQPQHF.